This T cell receptor (beta chain) stems from a study of shared clonotypes between healthy human individuals. Study conclusions and caveats: The study found lower generation probabilities in non-shared clonotypes than in those shared by all four donors.

Generated by immunoSEQ multiplex PCR, the TCRdb table keeps only in-frame clones and is missing some. The sample carries around 550,000 clones, approximately 95% recorded once. This clone was seen just once. Its target is unknown. Other DNA sequences from this sample encode an identical CDR3 as well. Between the trimmed V and J ends, which lost 1 base and 5 bases, there was a span of 11 bases. In germline, CDR1 is LNHDA, CDR2 SQIVND (reference sequence). The CDR3 length is 14 residues. Only CD45RO-negative cells positively selected for CCR7 counted as naive CD8 cells, so terminally differentiated effector memory CD45RA+ cells were excluded. The donors were adults (healthy and HIV-negative) with no recent acute infections or vaccinations.

This chain joins TRBV19 and TRBJ1-1; the D gene is possibly TRBD1 (6 bases). The material sequenced was naive CD8+ T cells sorted from blood. The source is a woman aged 25-40 years in good health. The CDR3 reads CASSIAGGNTEAFF. The CDR3 DNA reads TGTGCCAGTAGTATAGCCGGGGGCAATACTGAAGCTTTCTTT.